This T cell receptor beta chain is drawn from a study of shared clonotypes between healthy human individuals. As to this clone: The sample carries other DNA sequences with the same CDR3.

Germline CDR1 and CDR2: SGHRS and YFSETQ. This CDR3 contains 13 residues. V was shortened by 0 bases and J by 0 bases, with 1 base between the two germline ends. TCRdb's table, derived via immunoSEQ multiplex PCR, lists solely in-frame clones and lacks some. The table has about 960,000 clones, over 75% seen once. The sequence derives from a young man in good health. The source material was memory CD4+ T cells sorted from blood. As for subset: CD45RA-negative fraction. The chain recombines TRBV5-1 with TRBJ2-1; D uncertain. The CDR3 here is CASSLDSYNEQFF. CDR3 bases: TGCGCCAGCAGCTTGGACTCCTACAATGAGCAGTTCTTC.